This TCR beta chain comes out of a study of T-cell reconstitution after alpha-beta-depleted transplantation in children (dated by TCRdb to the mid-2010s). Regarding the study in general: T-cell immune reconstitution after TCRalphabeta/CD19-depleted allogeneic hematopoietic cell transplantation in children was quantitatively tracked in the study by means of TCR repertoire profiling. What the study reported, not specific to this receptor: The apparently early alphabetaT-cell count recovery about two months after transplant was reportedly dependent on only several hundred rapidly expanded clones derived from non-depleted graft cells. In some patients, the high TCRbeta diversity seen at day 60 was put down to recipient T cells and intrathymic progenitors that had survived conditioning. Over subsequent months, a decline in hyperexpanded clone frequencies was noted, and after one year, T-cell counts and TCRbeta diversity were mostly ascribed to newly produced T cells.

CDR1 SGHRS and CDR2 YFSETQ are derived from the germline V gene. Trimming takes 3 bases off V and 5 bases off J; junction bases not matched to a gene: 5. The CDR3 holds 14 amino acids from the cysteine to the phenylalanine. CDR3 DNA is the only sequence kept; it has 42 bases, read in frame from the first base. Library preparation was by PCR. Instrument used: Illumina HiSeq 2500. TCR libraries were prepared with molecular barcoding, using unique molecular identifiers to normalize TCRbeta repertoire quantification. The raw public reads went through TCRdb reprocessing: fastp at Q25, MiXCR clone calling, in-frame beta chains kept. All rows with the same CDR3 protein become a single entry with the most common DNA and genes. A total of fewer than 1 million distinct CDR3 sequences appear in this sample, less than 20% of them only once. The top ten clones comprise about 4.6% of the sample. The treatment or condition label here, explained by the study, means: allogeneic hematopoietic cell transplantation with graft depleted of TCRalphabeta T cells and CD19 B cells. The transplant recipients were children given TCRalphabeta/CD19-depleted allogeneic hematopoietic cell grafts.

In the case of this clonotype: No antigen is known for it. No base-level quality is on record; no much larger clone is a single base apart.

This sample comprised PBMCs, mostly from graft donor cells, obtained 360 days after TCRalphabeta/CD19-depleted stem cell transplant. The rearrangement joined TRBV5-1 to TRBJ2-7, with 10 bases aligning to TRBD2. The sequence was obtained from a male patient between 10 and 17 years old who had a stem cell transplant for acute lymphoblastic leukemia, so the T cells may come from the graft donor. CDR3 loop: CASSSLAGVDEQYF. At the DNA level, the sequence is TGCGCCAGCAGCTCGCTAGCGGGAGTGGACGAGCAGTACTTC.